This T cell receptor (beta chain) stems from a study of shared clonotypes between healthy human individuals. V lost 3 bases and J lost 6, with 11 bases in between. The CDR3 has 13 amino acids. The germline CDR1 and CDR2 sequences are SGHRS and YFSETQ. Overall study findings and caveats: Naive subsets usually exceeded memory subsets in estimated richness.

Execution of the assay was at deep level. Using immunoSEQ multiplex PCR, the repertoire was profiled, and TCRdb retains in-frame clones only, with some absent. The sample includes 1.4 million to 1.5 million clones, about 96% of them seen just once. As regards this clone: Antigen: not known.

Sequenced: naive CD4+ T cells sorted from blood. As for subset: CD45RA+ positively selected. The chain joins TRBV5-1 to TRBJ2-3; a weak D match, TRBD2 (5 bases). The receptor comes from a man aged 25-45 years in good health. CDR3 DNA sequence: TGCGCCAGCAGCTGGGCTAGCTTGGATACGCAGTATTTT. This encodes CASSWASLDTQYF. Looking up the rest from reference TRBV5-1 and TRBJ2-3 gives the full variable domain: KAGVTQTPRYLIKTRGQQVTLSCSPISGHRSVSWYQQTPGQGLQFLFEYFSETQRNKGNFPGRFSGRQFSNSRSEMNVSTLELGDSALYLCASSWASLDTQYFGPGTRLTVL.